This record covers a single T cell receptor beta chain. This clone's antigen is unknown. There are no base qualities to consult, and no much larger clone falls within one base. This sample is part of a study of immune characteristics of hereditary and idiopathic chronic pancreatitis. About the full investigation: The study examined local immune cells and TCRbeta repertoires in the pancreas in hereditary and idiopathic chronic pancreatitis, using control pancreases from organ donors for comparison. The gDNA-based approach was selected because minimal in vitro experimental manipulation of pancreas-infiltrating T cells was involved. In total, 5 control pancreases, about 7 hereditary chronic pancreatitis pancreases and roughly six idiopathic chronic pancreatitis pancreases underwent TCRbeta sequencing.

The germline V gene (reference sequence) provides CDR1 SGHNT and CDR2 YYREEE. V sheds 0 bases and J sheds 6 bases, leaving 16 bases between their ends. Taken from cysteine to phenylalanine, the CDR3 has 16 residues. Just CDR3 DNA is preserved here, 48 bases in frame from base 1. Chronic pancreatitis pancreas tissue came from patients undergoing total pancreatectomy with islet autotransplantation (TPIAT). None of the chronic pancreatitis patients included in the study had a known history of diabetes. Genomic DNA was extracted directly from bulk pancreas tissue, without T cell sorting, for TCRbeta sequencing. No particular cause of disease was identified in patients with idiopathic chronic pancreatitis. Pancreas tissues from patients and organ donors were collected consecutively at two US centers. What the work shows at the level of the full study, not this receptor alone: Chronic pancreatitis caused by alcohol use was excluded from the study. Numbers of productive TCR rearrangements correlated positively with disease severity scores among over ten chronic pancreatitis patients. Because patient tissue could only be obtained at the time of TPIAT, differences in disease duration may have influenced the immune findings. Vbeta-Jbeta gene family usage, including TRBV10, TRBV19, TRBV23 and TRBV5, differed between hereditary and idiopathic chronic pancreatitis. Compared with controls, TCRbeta repertoire diversity was significantly higher and clonality was lower in both chronic pancreatitis groups.

The library was prepared using the immunoSEQ multiplex PCR assay. The TCRbeta CDR3 region and adjacent sequences were amplified and sequenced from pancreatic genomic DNA. In the source study's methods: Productive clonality and productive rearrangement counts were measured along with repertoire diversity, which was expressed as a mean normalized Shannon-Wiener index. Control and chronic pancreatitis repertoire metrics were compared with the nonparametric Mann-Whitney U test. A shared clonotype was defined as a CDR3beta sequence with the same amino acid composition and length across subjects. This is the immuneACCESS table as TCRdb keeps it, with only in-frame sequences that have V and J called. A part of the clones is gone; compared with another copy, unresolved V genes explain less than half, and the rest is unexplained. The DNA was the basis for D and trimming; V, J and clone size are from that table. This sample has 8,500 to 9,500 clones in its table, and roughly three quarters of those were observed once. The top ten clonotypes cover approximately 15% of the sample.

The sample consisted of pancreas tissue with idiopathic chronic pancreatitis. Per the publication, the cell subset or site label means: chronic pancreatitis without an identified cause. This sequence was found in a human donor with chronic pancreatitis. The chain is assembled from TRBV5-4 and TRBJ2-1, with the D gene too uncertain to name. The DNA sequence reads TGTGCCAGCAGCTTGGCCGGAAAAGGCTCGGGCAATGAGCAGTTCTTC. Translated, it reads CASSLAGKGSGNEQFF.